The next 31 T cell receptor beta chains were all read from a single sample in a study of T cells in Graves' hyperthyroidism and ophthalmopathy. What was amplified from RNA transcripts were TCR beta CDR3 regions. The HTBI primer set was used in a first-round RT-PCR of the TCR CDR3. TCRdb reanalysed the multiplex PCR reads using MiXCR and keeps one entry per CDR3 protein. The sample contains a few hundred thousand distinct CDR3 sequences, around 25% of which appear only once. Sequenced: blood. These receptors were taken from a man aged 50 or older with Graves' hyperthyroidism.

This clonotype showed up many times. The chain joins TRBV29-1 to TRBJ2-3; 8 bases map to TRBD2. This CDR3 spans 13 amino acids. The ends lost 8 bases at V and 0 bases at J; junction bases unmatched: 4. Germline V gene data show CDR1 as SQVTM and CDR2 as ANQGSEA. CDR3 loop: CSPLAGSTDTQYF. CDR3 bases: TGCAGCCCTTTAGCGGGAAGCACAGATACGCAGTATTTT.

The DNA of the CDR3 is TGTGCCAGCAGTGAAGCCCCGGGACACCAGTACGAGCAGTACTTC. The encoded protein is CASSEAPGHQYEQYF. V and J are TRBV6-1 and TRBJ2-7; TRBD1 might be the D (6 bases). Germline lookup yields CDR1 MNHNS and CDR2 SASEGT. The CDR3 contains 15 residues. Trimming cost V 0 bases and J 4 bases, with 13 bases left between them.

The V call is TRBV6-2 or TRBV6-3, the J call TRBJ2-5; TRBD2 agrees at 14 bases. Germline trimming cut 2 bases from V and 5 bases from J; bases unmatched to any gene: 7. From germline, CDR1 is MNHEY and CDR2 SVGEGT. The CDR3 has 17 residues. CDR3 loop: CASSYGGLAGVGETQYF. For the CDR3, the DNA is TGTGCCAGCAGTTACGGGGGACTAGCGGGAGTAGGTGAGACCCAGTACTTC.

This clonotype showed up just a few times. CDR3 sequence: CSVGGGLEDIQYF. The CDR3 nucleotides are TGCAGCGTTGGAGGGGGACTAGAAGACATTCAGTACTTC. This chain joins TRBV29-1 and TRBJ2-4; 8 nucleotides line up with TRBD2. Trimming took 4 bases from V and 8 from J; bases not matched to a gene: 7. Germline lookup yields CDR1 SQVTM and CDR2 ANQGSEA. The CDR3 sequence is 13 residues long.

J is TRBJ2-1 and V is TRBV6-6; D possibly matches TRBD1 or TRBD2 (6 bases each). CDR3 size: 15 residues. In germline, CDR1 is MNHNY, CDR2 SVGAGI (reference sequence). V lost 2 bases to trimming and J lost 6 bases, with 14 bases between them. DNA for the CDR3: TGTGCCAGCAGTTACCACGGGGGCGCTCCCAATGAGCAGTTCTTC. Translated, it gives CASSYHGGAPNEQFF.

This sequence joins TRBV12-5 and TRBJ1-2; 9 bases fit TRBD1. This CDR3 has 17 residues. Germline values: CDR1 LGHNT, CDR2 FRNRAP. V was pared by 4 bases and J by 6 bases, with 15 bases of the junction left unmatched. DNA for the CDR3: TGTGCTAGTGGTTATGGAGACAGGGGGTTTTCCGGGCATGGCTACACCTTC. Translated, it gives CASGYGDRGFSGHGYTF.

A few counts support this clonotype. The germline gene is not matched at one end of the junction; a read error may be the cause. The gene calls are TRBV4-1 and TRBJ2-5; TRBD2 is a possible D gene (6 bases). There are 14 residues in the CDR3. Per the germline V gene, CDR1 is MGHRA and CDR2 is YSYEKL. This chain's CDR3 is CASSQDRGKETQYF. In DNA, the CDR3 is TGCGCCAGCAGTCAAGATCGGGGGAAAGAGACCCAGTACTTC.

This clonotype was found a few times. This sequence joins TRBV29-1 and TRBJ2-7; a weak D match, TRBD2 (6 bases). The germline gives CDR1 SQVTM, CDR2 ANQGSEA. The CDR3 sequence is 14 residues long. Trimming took off 6 bases at V and 5 bases at J, with 20 bases between the two ends. CDR3 residues: CSVGKLEGQNEQYF. The CDR3 DNA sequence: TGCAGCGTGGGGAAGTTGGAGGGGCAAAACGAGCAGTACTTC.

The CDR3 region is CASSLNSGSSNEQFF. CDR3 nucleotide sequence: TGTGCCAGCAGCTTAAATAGCGGGAGTTCCAATGAGCAGTTCTTC. The chain carries TRBV7-3 and TRBJ2-1; 9 bases are a match to TRBD2. The CDR3 totals 15 residues. Germline CDR1 is SGHTA and CDR2 is FQGTGA. V was pared by 1 base and J by 6 bases, with 4 bases of the junction left unmatched.

Details on this clonotype: The junction differs from germline at one of its ends, possibly a read error. The gene calls are TRBV12-3 or TRBV12-4 and TRBJ2-3; tentatively, D is TRBD2 (6 bases). The CDR3 covers 17 residues. The CDR3 DNA reads as TGTGCCGGCAGACCGACTAGTAGAATTTTTGGAACAGGTACGCAGTATTTT. Protein product: CAGRPTSRIFGTGTQYF.

The table lists this clonotype with a few counts. The chain links TRBV12-3 or TRBV12-4 to TRBJ1-2; tentative D call: TRBD1 (5 bases). V gave up 11 bases and J gave up 3 bases, with 13 bases separating them. The CDR3 sequence is 12 residues long. CDR3 nucleotides: TGTGCCGTCGGGGGGAGGGACTATGGCTACACCTTC. Translating it yields CAVGGRDYGYTF.

This clonotype was seen many times. The gene calls are TRBV10-3 and TRBJ1-1; D unclear. The CDR3 has 13 amino acids. The germline V gene encodes CDR1 ENHRY and CDR2 SYGVKD. V dropped 7 bases and J dropped 0 bases, with 9 bases sitting between them. CDR3 region: CAIKRGMNTEAFF. The CDR3 DNA reads TGTGCCATCAAAAGAGGGATGAACACTGAAGCTTTCTTT.

This chain connects TRBV28 to TRBJ1-2, with D possibly matching TRBD1 (5 bases). CDR1 and CDR2 (germline): MDHEN, SYDVKM. Trimming cost V 2 bases and J 4 bases, with 8 bases left between them. The CDR3 spans 13 residues. This chain's CDR3 is CASSLLGVYGYTF. As DNA, the CDR3 is TGTGCCAGCAGTTTACTAGGGGTCTATGGCTACACCTTC.

This clonotype appeared a few times. The chain couples TRBV5-1 to TRBJ2-3; TRBD2 aligns across 9 bases. The junction had 7 bases not matched to a gene; V was cut back by 0 bases and J by 2 bases. Germline loops: CDR1 SGHRS, CDR2 YFSETQ. The CDR3 is 17 amino acids. The CDR3 nucleotides are TGCGCCAGCAGCTTGGTCGCGGGAGGGCCTACCACAGATACGCAGTATTTT. This codes for CASSLVAGGPTTDTQYF.

This rearrangement joins TRBV7-9 to TRBJ1-6; possibly TRBD1 for D (5 bases). Trimming took off 5 bases at V and 6 bases at J, with 11 bases between the two ends. CDR1 is SEHNR and CDR2 is FQNEAQ in the germline V gene (reference sequence). The CDR3 runs 14 residues. The CDR3 nucleotides read TGTGCCAGCAGCGAGGGACCGCTTAATTCACCCCTCCACTTT. The encoded protein is CASSEGPLNSPLHF.

This clonotype showed up just a few times. The rearrangement uses TRBV4-1 and TRBJ2-7, with 12 bases fitting TRBD2. This CDR3 comprises 15 residues. J was trimmed by 6 bases and V by 5 bases; bases with no gene match: 8. Germline CDR1 is MGHRA and CDR2 is YSYEKL. The CDR3 loop reads CASSKLAGGIGEQYF. The CDR3 DNA reads as TGCGCCAGCAGCAAACTAGCGGGAGGAATTGGCGAGCAGTACTTC.

The gene calls are TRBV30 and TRBJ2-7; TRBD2 might be the D (6 bases). Looked up from germline, CDR1 is GTSNPN and CDR2 is SVGIG (reference sequence). Trimming shortened V by 0 bases and J by 7 bases, and 19 bases separated the two germline ends. The CDR3 length is 15 residues. Written as DNA, the CDR3 is TGTGCCTGGAGTGTGGGTAGCGGTACATTGGGGGAGCAGTACTTC. This encodes CAWSVGSGTLGEQYF.

Only one count was recorded for this clonotype. This sequence joins TRBV9 and TRBJ2-1; D is ambiguous. This CDR3 has 14 amino acids. CDR1 is SGDLS, CDR2 YYNGEE, per germline. V shed 0 bases and J shed 4 bases, with 8 bases lying between them. In nucleotides, the CDR3 is TGTGCCAGCAGCGTAGCTCTGGGTTACAATGAGCAGTTCTTC. It specifies CASSVALGYNEQFF.

This clonotype was observed a single time. This rearrangement joins TRBV12-3 or TRBV12-4 to TRBJ1-5; D gene ambiguous. V dropped 5 bases and J dropped 4 bases, with 9 bases sitting between them. The length of the CDR3 is 13 residues. CDR3 region: CASSPHDNQPQHF. The CDR3 DNA reads as TGTGCCAGCAGTCCCCACGATAATCAGCCCCAGCATTTT.

There are a few counts of this clonotype. This chain connects TRBV27 to TRBJ1-2, with a weak D call TRBD1 (6 bases). Germline V CDR1 and CDR2: MNHEY, SMNVEV (reference sequence). CDR3 size: 14 residues. V lost 5 bases and J 7 bases, leaving 17 bases between the germline ends. CDR3 residues: CASSPVGGAVGYTF. CDR3 nucleotides: TGTGCCAGCAGTCCCGTGGGGGGCGCGGTTGGCTACACCTTC.

This clonotype turned up a few times. The chain has TRBV28 and TRBJ1-5; no firm D call. The CDR3 has 12 amino acids. V dropped 6 bases and J dropped 6 bases, with 9 bases sitting between them. The germline gives CDR1 MDHEN, CDR2 SYDVKM. The CDR3, as DNA: TGTGCCAGCAGGGCCCTGAGTCAGCCCCAGCATTTT. This encodes CASRALSQPQHF. Using reference TRBV28 and TRBJ1-5 for the parts outside the CDR3, the full variable domain is DVKVTQSSRYLVKRTGEKVFLECVQDMDHENMFWYRQDPGLGLRLIYFSYDVKMKEKGDIPEGYSVSREKKERFSLILESASTNQTSMYLCASRALSQPQHFGDGTRLSIL.

This clonotype was seen many times. The gene calls are TRBV6-1 and TRBJ1-1; tentative D call: TRBD1 (5 bases). Trimming took 0 bases from V and 3 from J, leaving 11 bases between them. The CDR3 loop spans 15 amino acids. Germline loops: CDR1 MNHNS, CDR2 SASEGT. This CDR3 is CASSEAGTGYTEAFF. CDR3 DNA sequence: TGTGCCAGCAGTGAAGCTGGGACGGGATACACTGAAGCTTTCTTT.

The chain employs TRBV20-1 and TRBJ2-1; 9 positions agree with TRBD2. CDR1 and CDR2 from the germline V gene are DFQATT and SNEGSKA (reference sequence). J lost 1 base, V lost 2 bases, and 3 bases had no gene match. This CDR3 is built from 15 residues. CDR3 region: CSARRSGSSYNEQFF. CDR3 bases: TGCAGTGCTAGACGTAGCGGGAGTTCCTACAATGAGCAGTTCTTC.

This clonotype has at least ten counts. The V call is TRBV11-2, the J call TRBJ1-1, with D hard to call. V lost 3 bases to trimming and J lost 11 bases, with 16 bases between them. CDR3 size: 13 residues. Germline CDR1 is SGHAT and CDR2 is FQNNGV. CDR3 sequence: CASSFGNQHWAFF. The CDR3 DNA is TGTGCCAGCAGCTTTGGGAACCAGCATTGGGCTTTCTTT.

This rearrangement joins TRBV7-9 to TRBJ2-2; 9 bases are a match to TRBD1. This CDR3 contains 17 residues. Looked up from germline, CDR1 is SEHNR and CDR2 is FQNEAQ (reference sequence). Germline trimming cut 4 bases from V and 1 base from J; bases unmatched to any gene: 7. The CDR3 nucleotides are TGTGCCAGCAGCTGGCCCCCGGGACAGGGGAACACCGGGGAGCTGTTTTTT. Its translation is CASSWPPGQGNTGELFF. Combining the CDR3 with reference TRBV7-9 and TRBJ2-2 gives the whole variable domain DTGVSQNPRHKITKRGQNVTFRCDPISEHNRLYWYRQTLGQGPEFLTYFQNEAQLEKSRLLSDRFSAERPKGSFSTLEIQRTEQGDSAMYLCASSWPPGQGNTGELFFGEGSRLTVL.

DNA of the CDR3: TGCAGTGCTAGAGCTAGGACAGGGCAGACAGATACGCAGTATTTT. Translated: CSARARTGQTDTQYF. The V and J genes are TRBV20-1 and TRBJ2-3; TRBD1 matches at 8 bases. Germline assignment: CDR1 DFQATT and CDR2 SNEGSKA (reference sequence). This CDR3 comprises 15 residues. Trimming cost V 1 base and J 3 bases; bases outside gene matches: 6.

This chain connects TRBV29-1 to TRBJ2-3; TRBD2 agrees at 9 bases. J lost 6 bases, V lost 4 bases, and 2 bases had no gene match. The CDR3 consists of 12 residues. From germline, CDR1 is SQVTM and CDR2 ANQGSEA. The CDR3, as DNA: TGCAGCGTTGTAGCGGGAGATGATACGCAGTATTTT. The encoded protein is CSVVAGDDTQYF.

The chain uses TRBV7-2 and TRBJ2-5; TRBD2 aligns across 12 bases. The germline CDR1 and CDR2 sequences are SGHTA and FQGNSA. The CDR3 extends over 16 amino acids. V gave up 6 bases and J gave up 4 bases; unmatched junction bases: 9. The CDR3 sequence is CASRPLTSGSRETQYF. In DNA form, the CDR3 reads TGTGCCAGCAGGCCCCTGACTAGCGGGAGTAGAGAGACCCAGTACTTC.

The V gene is TRBV20-1, the J gene TRBJ1-1; the D gene is possibly TRBD1 (5 bases). Germline V CDR1 and CDR2: DFQATT, SNEGSKA (reference sequence). CDR3 size: 12 residues. V gave up 3 bases and J gave up 4 bases, with 9 bases separating them. The CDR3: CSASSRATEAFF. The DNA for the CDR3 is TGCAGTGCTAGTAGCAGGGCCACTGAAGCTTTCTTT.

The CDR3 nucleotides read TGTGCCAGCAGTTACTCGTTTCGGGAGTACTTCCCTGGAAACACCATATATTTT. Amino acids: CASSYSFREYFPGNTIYF. The genes are TRBV6-6 and TRBJ1-3, with D uncertain. V was trimmed by 0 bases and J by 2 bases, leaving 17 bases between them. Germline CDR1 and CDR2: MNHNY and SVGAGI (reference sequence). The CDR3 loop spans 18 amino acids.

The rearrangement links TRBV3-1 to TRBJ1-6, with 7 nucleotides matching TRBD1. Germline assignment: CDR1 LGHDT and CDR2 YNNKEL (reference sequence). The CDR3 extends over 17 amino acids. V lost 3 bases, J lost 4 bases, and 9 bases stayed unmatched. This CDR3 is CASSQQIRTGYNSPLHF. Written as DNA, the CDR3 is TGTGCCAGCAGCCAGCAAATACGGACAGGTTATAATTCACCCCTCCACTTT. Using reference TRBV3-1 and TRBJ1-6 for the parts outside the CDR3, the full variable domain is DTAVSQTPKYLVTQMGNDKSIKCEQNLGHDTMYWYKQDSKKFLKIMFSYNNKELIINETVPNRFSPKSPDKAHLNLHINSLELGDSAVYFCASSQQIRTGYNSPLHFGNGTRLTVT.